Below are 8 T cell receptor beta chains sequenced from a single sample in a study of CD8 T cells in Susac syndrome. RNA, at about 0.45 to 1 ug, was reverse transcribed with random hexamers. TCRdb redid the calling of the immunoSEQ multiplex PCR reads with MiXCR, one entry per CDR3 protein. The sample holds about 200,000 distinct CDR3 sequences, roughly 90% seen once. Sequenced input: CD8+ T cells from PBMCs. The source is a human donor with multiple sclerosis.

This rearrangement joins TRBV7-9 to TRBJ2-5; 9 nucleotides align to TRBD1. Germline CDR1 is SEHNR and CDR2 is FQNEAQ (reference sequence). The CDR3 covers 15 residues. V gave up 5 bases and J gave up 5 bases; unmatched junction bases: 9. In DNA, the CDR3 is TGTGCCAGCAGCCGGGACAGGGATCAGCGGGAGACCCAGTACTTC. Its translation: CASSRDRDQRETQYF.

The rearrangement links TRBV20-1 to TRBJ2-5; the D gene is possibly TRBD1 (5 bases). Deletions cut 4 bases from V and 1 base from J, with 7 bases between. The CDR3 is 12 amino acids. The germline CDR1 and CDR2 sequences are DFQATT and SNEGSKA (reference sequence). The CDR3 here is CSAKDSQETQYF. CDR3 nucleotides: TGCAGTGCTAAAGACAGCCAAGAGACCCAGTACTTC.

The rearrangement uses TRBV12-3 or TRBV12-4 and TRBJ2-7; D call uncertain. Trimming removed 4 bases at V and 2 bases at J, with 15 bases between. This CDR3 has 15 residues. The CDR3 region is CASSSLDSLAYEQYF. CDR3 sequence (DNA): TGTGCCAGCAGTTCCCTTGATAGTCTAGCCTACGAGCAGTACTTC.

The genes are TRBV27 and TRBJ2-2, with 7 positions matching TRBD1. This CDR3 contains 16 residues. CDR1 is MNHEY, CDR2 SMNVEV, per germline (reference sequence). The junction had 11 bases not matched to a gene; V was cut back by 5 bases and J by 5 bases. For the CDR3, the DNA is TGTGCCAGCAGTGAGTCCACGACAGGGTTGACCGGGGAGCTGTTTTTT. As protein: CASSESTTGLTGELFF.

This sequence joins TRBV30 and TRBJ1-2, with a possible D match to TRBD1 (6 bases). Trimming stripped 1 base from V and 6 bases from J, with 21 bases between. Germline V gene sequence: CDR1 GTSNPN, CDR2 SVGIG (reference sequence). This CDR3 spans 16 amino acids. The CDR3 sequence: CAWSDVGGGASDGYTF. CDR3 bases: TGTGCCTGGAGTGATGTGGGGGGGGGCGCGTCGGATGGCTACACCTTC.

This chain uses TRBV19 with TRBJ1-4; D is unresolved. The germline CDR1 and CDR2 sequences are LNHDA and SQIVND (reference sequence). The CDR3 contains 13 residues. V lost 8 bases and J lost 1, with 8 bases in between. The CDR3 here is CASGRETNEKLFF. The CDR3 bases are TGTGCCAGTGGGAGGGAAACTAATGAAAAACTGTTTTTT.

This clonotype was detected once. The chain couples TRBV4-1 to TRBJ2-1, with unresolved D. This CDR3 comprises 12 residues. V was shortened by 0 bases and J by 10 bases, with 7 bases between the two germline ends. Looked up from germline, CDR1 is MGHRA and CDR2 is YSYEKL. The CDR3 nucleotides read TGCGCCAGCAGCCAAGAAGGCCTCGAGCAGTTCTTC. Translating it yields CASSQEGLEQFF.

V and J are TRBV15 and TRBJ1-5, with 8 bases that match TRBD1. Germline V gives CDR1 LNHNV, CDR2 YYDKDF (reference sequence). This CDR3 region has 16 residues. V lost 4 bases to trimming and J lost 6 bases; unmatched junction nucleotides: 11. CDR3 DNA sequence: TGTGCCACCAGCACTCACCCTGGACAGGGTCGTCAGCCCCAGCATTTT. It yields the protein CATSTHPGQGRQPQHF.